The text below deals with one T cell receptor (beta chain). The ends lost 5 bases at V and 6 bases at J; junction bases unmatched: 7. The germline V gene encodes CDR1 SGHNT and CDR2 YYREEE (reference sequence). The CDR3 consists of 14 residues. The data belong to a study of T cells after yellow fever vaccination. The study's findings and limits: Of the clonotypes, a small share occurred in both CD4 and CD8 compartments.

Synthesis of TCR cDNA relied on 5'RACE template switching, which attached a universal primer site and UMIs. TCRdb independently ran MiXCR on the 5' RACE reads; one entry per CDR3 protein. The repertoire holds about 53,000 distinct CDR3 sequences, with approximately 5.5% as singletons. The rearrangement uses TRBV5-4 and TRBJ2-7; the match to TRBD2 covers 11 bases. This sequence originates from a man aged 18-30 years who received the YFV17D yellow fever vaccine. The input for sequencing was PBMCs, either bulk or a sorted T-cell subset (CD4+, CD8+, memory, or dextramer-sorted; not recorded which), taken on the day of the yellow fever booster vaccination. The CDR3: CASSFSGGVAEQYF. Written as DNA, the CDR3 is TGTGCCAGCAGTTTTAGCGGGGGGGTTGCCGAGCAGTACTTC.